What follows are 7 T cell receptor beta chains derived from one specimen sequenced in a study of blood T cells in healthy people across ages. The use of a sample-barcoded 5' primer and a J-beta primer mix characterized a second PCR of about 7 to 12 cycles. TCRdb used MiXCR to reprocess the 5' RACE reads, holding one entry per CDR3 protein. This table holds 2 million or so distinct CDR3 sequences, about 49% found once. The sample was blood. These receptors were obtained from a woman aged 35 to 49 in good health.

This clonotype has a handful of counts. The rearrangement joins TRBV5-1 to TRBJ2-3, with a weak D call TRBD1 (5 bases). Between the trimmed V and J ends, which lost 0 bases and 2 bases, there was a span of 19 bases. CDR1 and CDR2 (germline): SGHRS, YFSETQ. The CDR3 loop spans 18 amino acids. CDR3 region: CASSLAGRQLVSTDTQYF. The DNA of the CDR3 is TGCGCCAGCAGCTTGGCAGGCCGACAGCTAGTATCCACAGATACGCAGTATTTT.

Remarks on this clonotype: The junction and the germline gene differ at one end; a read error may be behind it. The rearrangement joins TRBV29-1 to TRBJ2-7, with a tentative D call TRBD1 (6 bases). Germline CDR1 is SQVTM and CDR2 is ANQGSEA. There are 13 residues in the CDR3. This chain's CDR3 is CSGEGDTSYEQYF. The CDR3 DNA reads TGCAGCGGTGAAGGGGACACCTCCTACGAGCAGTACTTC.

The V call is TRBV4-1, the J call TRBJ2-3, with a weak D call TRBD2 (5 bases). V was shortened by 1 base and J by 1 base, with 12 bases between the two germline ends. This CDR3 is 16 amino acids long. The germline V gene has CDR1 MGHRA and CDR2 YSYEKL. Here the CDR3 reads CASSQGHNGGTDTQYF. The CDR3 DNA reads TGCGCCAGCAGCCAAGGTCATAACGGGGGCACAGATACGCAGTATTTT.

Written as DNA, the CDR3 is TGTGCCAGCAGTTACTCCACAGGGAATGAAAAACTGTTTTTT. This gives the protein CASSYSTGNEKLFF. The chain has TRBV6-6 and TRBJ1-4, with D perhaps TRBD1 (6 bases). The germline CDR1 and CDR2 sequences are MNHNY and SVGAGI (reference sequence). CDR3 length equals 14 residues. The V end lost 0 bases, the J end lost 5 bases, and 7 bases lay between the germline ends.

This clonotype has a handful of counts. V gene TRBV21-1 combines with J gene TRBJ2-1. TRBV21-1 is a documented pseudogene. This CDR3 has 13 residues. The CDR3: CASSKEERHEQFF. The CDR3, as DNA: TGTGCCAGCAGCAAAGAGGAGAGGCATGAGCAGTTCTTC.

The chain employs TRBV20-1 and TRBJ2-3; 16 bases fit TRBD2. This CDR3 spans 18 amino acids. The ends lost 3 bases at V and 4 bases at J; junction bases unmatched: 10. Germline CDR1 and CDR2: DFQATT and SNEGSKA (reference sequence). CDR3 sequence: CSASPLPGLAGGSDTQYF. In DNA form, the CDR3 reads TGCAGTGCTAGCCCACTCCCGGGACTAGCGGGGGGGTCAGATACGCAGTATTTT.

The V gene is TRBV6-2 or TRBV6-3, the J gene TRBJ2-4, with 7 bases lining up with TRBD1. Germline values: CDR1 MNHEY, CDR2 SVGEGT. CDR3 length: 14 amino acids. V gave up 2 bases and J gave up 8 bases; unmatched junction bases: 6. CDR3 sequence reads: CASSYPRGQDIQYF. CDR3 bases: TGTGCCAGCAGTTACCCGAGGGGGCAGGACATTCAGTACTTC.